Listed below are T cell receptor beta chains from one sample, sequenced in a study of CD8+ T cells in alopecia areata. Here immunoSEQ multiplex PCR was the method, and the copy in TCRdb shows in-frame clones only, minus some. This sample has about 37,000 clones, with over 50% found just once. The sample comprised CD4+ Tregs sorted from blood. Source of these receptors: a human donor with alopecia areata. CDR3s include the opening cysteine and the closing phenylalanine or tryptophan.

>TRBV5-1|TRBJ1-2
CASSLTPDYTGDGYTF
>TRBV13|TRBJ2-5
CASSLSGWGQGEETQYF
>TRBV6-1|TRBJ2-7
CASSPPGLAAYF
>TRBV28|TRBJ2-4
CASRAKRRVANIQYF
>TRBV28|TRBJ1-4
CASSLWRGGPYEKLFF
>TRBV19|TRBJ1-2
CASSGIGTAYGYTF
>TRBV6-5|TRBJ1-5
CASRQQDQPQHF
>TRBV5-1|TRBJ2-7
CASSSSISFSGGSREQYF
>TRBV10-2|TRBJ2-1
CASIGRQYNEQFF
>TRBV19|TRBJ2-5
CASSIGGGETQYF
>TRBV7-2|TRBJ1-5
CASSLEGVRQPQHF
>TRBV6-5|TRBJ1-1
CASSYSSFPRAEAFF
>TRBV5-1|TRBJ2-5
CASSFGNRGSQETQYF
>TRBV25-1|TRBJ2-7
CASSNPGEQYF
>TRBV7-9|TRBJ1-6
CASSLRVGGPLHF
>TRBV9|TRBJ2-5
CASSVGGQINQETQYF
>TRBV4-3|TRBJ2-3
CASSHGLAPSDTQYF
>TRBV6-5|TRBJ1-2
CASSYTGGGIYGYTF
>TRBV28|TRBJ1-5
CASSLGRNQPQHF
>TRBV5-1|TRBJ1-2
CASSLRGRSAGYTF
>TRBV7-9|TRBJ2-1
CASSPRMRRREGLNEQFF
>TRBV27|TRBJ2-2
CASSSGLAGELFF
>TRBV5-1|TRBJ1-4
CASSAGQGAATNEKLFF
>TRBV7-9|TRBJ2-1
CASSLVISLAGVGNEQFF
>TRBV7-2|TRBJ2-7
CASSLAPIYEQYF
>TRBV2|TRBJ1-1
CASSNGDWLEAFF
>TRBV5-1|TRBJ1-2
CASSLGGGGYTF
>TRBV6-6|TRBJ1-6
CASTLSNSPLHF
>TRBV5-1|TRBJ2-2
CASSLEGETPGELFF
>TRBV2|TRBJ1-1
CASSGPRGNTEAFF
>TRBV27|TRBJ1-5
CASSRTGQPQHF
>TRBV2|TRBJ2-1
CASKNSGYNEQFF
>TRBV18|TRBJ1-6
CASSLDGSSYNSPLHF
>TRBV7-3|TRBJ2-5
CASSLVAGNQETQYF
>TRBV5-1|TRBJ2-3
CASSFIGVTQYF
>TRBV11-2|TRBJ2-4
CASSSDPDGIIQYF
>TRBV7-8|TRBJ2-4
CASSLVAALAKNIQYF
>TRBV11-2|TRBJ2-2
CASRETGRNTGELFF
>TRBV5-1|TRBJ2-7
CASSLERGEQYF
>TRBV7-2|TRBJ2-7
CASSNSGGRYEQYF
>TRBV15|TRBJ2-1
CATSKFSGRSNEQFF
>TRBV27|TRBJ1-2
CASSFSRGPGYGYTF
>TRBV7-9|TRBJ1-6
CASSLPPTRASNSPLHF
>TRBV19|TRBJ2-7
CASSSIEGGRGYEQYF
>TRBV19|TRBJ1-2
CASSLRTTLNYGYTF
>TRBV19|TRBJ1-5
CASKERGHSNQPQHF
>TRBV4-3|TRBJ1-1
CASSLNRGGDTEAFF
>TRBV5-1|TRBJ2-2
CASSLSPAALSTGELFF
>TRBV27|TRBJ1-1
CASRTMGQMNTEAFF
>TRBV27|TRBJ2-2
CASSTQGDTGELFF
>TRBV7-2|TRBJ2-1
CASRHRGGNPYNEQFF
>TRBV6-6|TRBJ1-5
CASNNGGFGNQPQHF
>TRBV5-8|TRBJ2-3
CASSWMGLAESTQYF
>TRBV6-6|TRBJ2-2
CASSTERAGELFF
>TRBV6-1|TRBJ1-1
CASQFAGGGTEAFF